This TCR beta chain comes out of a study of CD8+ T cells in alopecia areata (dated by TCRdb to the late 2010s). About the investigation overall: The treated patients took part in an open-label pilot trial in which moderate-to-severe alopecia areata was treated with oral tofacitinib at 5 to 10 mg twice daily. Patients stayed on tofacitinib for 6 to 18 months and then had 6 months of follow-up off drug so that delayed response and recurrence could be assessed. For the treated patients, the SALT score, which quantifies what percentage of scalp surface area is affected, served as the measure of disease severity. To study T cell clonal expansion in alopecia areata, the researchers applied high-throughput TCRbeta sequencing to both the C3H/HeJ mouse model and human patients. On the human side, TCRbeta sequencing was run on scalp tissue and on sorted CD4+ and CD8+ peripheral blood T cells from healthy controls and from alopecia areata patients with either patchy or totalis/universalis disease. Patients on tofacitinib were biopsied at baseline and after 4 and 24 weeks of treatment, and several of the patients also had a later scalp biopsy. Clonality in the scalp was compared among normal scalp (n=4), patchy alopecia areata scalp (n=8), and alopecia totalis/universalis scalp (n=8). The RNA source kit depended on sample type: the PAXgene miRNA kit for fixed scalp, the miRNeasy kit for PBMCs, and the RNeasy kit for mouse skin. Amplification of TCRbeta CDR3 regions was done by immunoSEQ multiplex PCR using 35 Vbeta forward primers and 13 Jbeta reverse primers.

To prepare the library, the immunoSEQ multiplex PCR assay was applied. RNA was extracted from all samples and reverse transcribed into cDNA, which served as template for TCR sequencing. SuperScript III was used to make first-strand cDNA, primed with a 2:1 mix of oligo-dT and random hexamers. A synthetic immune receptor repertoire was used to measure amplification bias, and any remaining bias was corrected computationally. Concerning the study's data processing: After raw reads were preprocessed to remove errors, the CDR3 was defined following IMGT conventions as running from the conserved cysteine to phenylalanine. Clonality was computed by normalizing Shannon entropy by log2 of the number of productive unique TCRs and subtracting the result from 1. Whether scalp clones were CD4 or CD8 was inferred by matching scalp TCRbeta sequences against CD4 and CD8 repertoires sorted from blood. TCRdb provides this immuneACCESS table in a form limited to in-frame rearrangements. Some clones are lacking; in checked studies, under half of them reflect an unresolved V gene, and why the rest are absent is not known. V, J and clone size are taken as reported in that table, and D and trimming were inferred from the DNA itself. Across this sample there are 150,000 or so clones, with around 86% seen only once. Together, the top ten hold around 14% of the sample.

The time point label corresponds to: roughly 27 days on oral tofacitinib. The sample's treatment or condition label, in plain terms: oral pan-JAK inhibitor, 5-10 mg twice daily. From alopecia areata patients, peripheral blood was collected along with lesional scalp punch biopsies. After PBMCs were isolated by density centrifugation and stained for CD3, CD4 and CD8, a FACSAria was used to sort CD4+ and CD8+ T cells. In regard to this clone: Its antigen is still unknown. No base-level quality is on record; no much larger clone is a single base apart.

The full study reports these points: Scalp clonality and the number of expanded CD8+ clones among the top 100 scalp clones were significantly decreased by tofacitinib. Many expanded lesional clones were found to persist in scalp and blood during tofacitinib treatment, and relapse after treatment cessation may be partly explained by this persistence. Higher clonality and more expanded CD8+ clones were observed in lesional scalp than in normal scalp, particularly in alopecia totalis/universalis, a finding suggestive of antigenic drive. Shared TCR sequences between patients were less evident than in mice, which may be partly attributable to HLA diversity in the patient population. Because the treated cohort was small and included a single nonresponder, larger studies are needed to assess links between baseline CD8+ expansion and response. Resident alphabeta T cells in normal human skin are also sequenced, complicating scalp TCR repertoire analysis, unlike mouse skin dominated by gammadelta T cells.

From cysteine to phenylalanine, the CDR3 is 15 amino acids long. The entry retains the CDR3 DNA only, 45 bases that are in frame from base 1. V lost 5 bases and J lost 8 bases; the stretch between them is 18 bases long. Looking up the germline V gene yields CDR1 MDHEN and CDR2 SYDVKM. This specimen consisted of CD8+ T cells sorted from blood, obtained at week 4, from a patient treated with tofacitinib. The chain is encoded by TRBV28 joined to TRBJ1-4; the D gene lacks a confident call. The source of this sequence is a human donor with alopecia areata. The DNA sequence is as follows: TGTGCCAGCAGTCCATACTCCAAACTTCGGGAAAAACTGTTTTTT. Translated, this is CASSPYSKLREKLFF.